The rows below give T cell receptor beta chains drawn from one sample of a study of cytomegalovirus exposure and HLA in healthy donors. The method was immunoSEQ multiplex PCR; TCRdb's version includes in-frame clones alone and lacks a portion of them. The sample has just over 150,000 clones; about 88% are singletons. Material for sequencing was PBMCs. The receptors originated from a woman between 18 and 29 years old in good health and CMV-seronegative. The CDR3 runs from the conserved cysteine through the conserved F or W. A D gene is named only where the DNA matches it firmly. For some rows the clone size is stated as once, few or many, or as a class when expanded; others skip it.

D gene	clone size	V gene	J gene	CDR3 protein	CDR3 DNA
-	few	TRBV7-2	TRBJ1-2	CASSNRPGKGYGYTF	TGTGCCAGCAGCAATAGGCCGGGGAAGGGCTATGGCTACACCTTC
-	-	TRBV6-5	TRBJ1-2	CASRGSGGGENGYTF	TGTGCCAGCAGGGGATCGGGGGGAGGGGAAAATGGCTACACCTTC
-	once	TRBV12-2	TRBJ1-4	CASRCLDGQSTNEKLFF	TGTGCAAGTCGCTGTCTGGACGGACAATCAACTAATGAAAAACTGTTTTTT
-	-	TRBV27	TRBJ1-2	CASSPRGGTRFGYTF	TGTGCCAGCAGTCCCCGAGGAGGGACTCGTTTCGGCTACACCTTC
-	-	TRBV19	TRBJ1-6	CASTSSRGRNSPLHF	TGTGCCAGTACCTCATCCCGGGGTCGGAATTCACCCCTCCACTTT
-	-	TRBV7-6	TRBJ2-3	CASSQDREGTTDTQYF	TGTGCCAGCAGCCAGGACAGGGAGGGAACCACAGATACGCAGTATTTT
-	-	TRBV5-1	TRBJ1-3	CASSPDSSGNTIYF	TGCGCCAGCAGCCCGGACAGCTCTGGAAACACCATATATTTT
-	few	TRBV9	TRBJ2-2	CASSVEGRGANTGELFF	TGTGCCAGCAGCGTAGAAGGGAGGGGGGCGAACACCGGGGAGCTGTTTTTT
-	-	TRBV20-1	TRBJ2-1	CSARRNNEQFF	TGCAGTGCTAGGCGCAACAATGAGCAGTTCTTC
TRBD2	-	TRBV9	TRBJ2-5	CASSKGLLQETQYF	TGTGCCAGCAGCAAGGGACTACTCCAAGAGACCCAGTACTTC
-	-	TRBV4-3	TRBJ1-2	CASSQAQGQGVLYGYTF	TGCGCCAGCAGCCAAGCTCAGGGGCAGGGAGTACTCTATGGCTACACCTTC
-	-	TRBV7-3	TRBJ2-2	CASSTPLNGTNTGELFF	TGTGCCAGCAGCACTCCCCTAAATGGGACAAACACCGGGGAGCTGTTTTTT
-	-	TRBV28	TRBJ1-5	CASKTAPGPQHF	TGTGCCAGCAAGACAGCCCCGGGGCCCCAGCATTTT
-	-	TRBV7-9	TRBJ1-6	CASSLEHRSPLHF	TGTGCCAGCAGCTTAGAACATCGCTCACCCCTCCACTTT
-	few	TRBV6-4	TRBJ2-3	CASSETGTDTQYF	TGTGCCAGCAGTGAAACGGGCACAGATACGCAGTATTTT
-	-	TRBV15	TRBJ1-6	CATSRDRGVDSPLHF	TGTGCCACCAGCAGAGATAGGGGCGTCGATTCACCCCTCCACTTT
-	few	TRBV21-1	TRBJ1-6	CASSKREAVRVHSPLHF	TGTGCCAGCAGCAAACGGGAGGCAGTCAGGGTACATTCACCCCTCCACTTT
-	-	TRBV6-5	TRBJ2-1	CASSYTPGEGDEQFF	TGTGCCAGCAGTTATACCCCTGGCGAGGGTGATGAGCAGTTCTTC
TRBD2	-	TRBV28	TRBJ2-5	CASSFQGEGTQYF	TGTGCCAGCAGTTTTCAAGGGGAGGGGACCCAGTACTTC
-	-	TRBV13	TRBJ2-7	CASSEYSLRAEQYF	TGTGCCAGCAGCGAATACAGCTTGAGGGCCGAGCAGTACTTC
-	-	TRBV7-3	TRBJ1-2	CASSKNRPPGGVYTF	TGTGCCAGCAGCAAGAACCGCCCCCCCGGGGGAGTCTACACCTTC
TRBD2	-	TRBV28	TRBJ2-3	CASSFPQRGGATDTQYF	TGTGCCAGCAGTTTCCCCCAGCGGGGGGGGGCCACAGATACGCAGTATTTT
TRBD2	-	TRBV30	TRBJ2-1	CAWSGTSGSREQFF	TGTGCCTGGAGCGGGACTAGCGGGAGTCGCGAGCAGTTCTTC
TRBD2	once	TRBV2	TRBJ2-3	CASTRGGSTDTQYF	TGTGCCAGCACCCGGGGGGGTTCCACAGATACGCAGTATTTT
-	-	TRBV5-5	TRBJ1-1	CASSWGGTEAFF	TGTGCCAGCAGCTGGGGGGGCACTGAAGCTTTCTTT
TRBD1	-	TRBV27	TRBJ1-2	CASSADRGYGYTF	TGTGCCAGCAGTGCTGACAGGGGTTATGGCTACACCTTC
-	-	TRBV6-5	TRBJ1-3	CASSYQGSSGNTIYF	TGTGCCAGCAGTTACCAGGGGAGCTCTGGAAACACCATATATTTT
TRBD1	once	TRBV28	TRBJ2-7	CASSSGGGQGVYEQYF	TGTGCCAGCAGTTCCGGGGGGGGACAGGGGGTTTACGAGCAGTACTTC
-	-	TRBV7-6	TRBJ1-5	CASSPGQRGNQPQHF	TGTGCCAGCAGCCCGGGCCAAAGGGGTAATCAGCCCCAGCATTTT